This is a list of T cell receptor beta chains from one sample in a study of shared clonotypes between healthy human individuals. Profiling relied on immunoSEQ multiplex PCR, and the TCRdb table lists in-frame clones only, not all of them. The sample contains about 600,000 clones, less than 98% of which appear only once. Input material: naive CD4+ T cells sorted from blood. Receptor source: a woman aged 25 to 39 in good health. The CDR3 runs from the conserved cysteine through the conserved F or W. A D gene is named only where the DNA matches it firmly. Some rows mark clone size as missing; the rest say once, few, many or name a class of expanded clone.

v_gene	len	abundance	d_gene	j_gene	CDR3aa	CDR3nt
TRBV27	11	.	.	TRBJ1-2	CATGFSYGYTF	TGTGCCACCGGATTCTCCTATGGCTACACCTTC
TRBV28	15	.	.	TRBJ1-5	CASSLARVSNQPQHF	TGTGCCAGCAGTTTGGCCAGGGTTAGCAATCAGCCCCAGCATTTT
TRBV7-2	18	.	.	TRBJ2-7	CASSPKTTPRGHRYEQYF	TGTGCCAGCAGCCCCAAGACCACCCCCCGGGGGCATCGGTACGAGCAGTACTTC
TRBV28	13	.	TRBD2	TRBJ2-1	CASIAGSYNEQFF	TGTGCCAGCATAGCGGGCTCCTACAATGAGCAGTTCTTC
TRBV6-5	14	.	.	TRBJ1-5	CASSSVPSNQPQHF	TGTGCCAGCAGTTCGGTCCCTAGCAATCAGCCCCAGCATTTT
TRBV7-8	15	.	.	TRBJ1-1	CASSLGSQGGSEAFF	TGTGCCAGCAGCTTAGGCAGTCAGGGAGGTTCTGAAGCTTTCTTT
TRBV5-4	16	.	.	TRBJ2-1	CASSLSRQSSYNEQFF	TGTGCCAGCAGCTTGAGCCGCCAGAGCTCCTACAATGAGCAGTTCTTC
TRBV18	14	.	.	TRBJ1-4	CASSLAGAFEKLFF	TGTGCCAGCTCACTGGCGGGCGCGTTTGAAAAACTGTTTTTT
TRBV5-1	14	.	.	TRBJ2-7	CASRAPGSTYEQYF	TGCGCCAGCAGGGCCCCTGGCAGTACCTACGAGCAGTACTTC
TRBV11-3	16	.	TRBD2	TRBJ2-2	CASSSQTSSNTGELFF	TGTGCCAGCAGCTCCCAGACTAGCTCGAACACCGGGGAGCTGTTTTTT
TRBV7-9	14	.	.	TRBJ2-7	CASSLQGSLGEQYF	TGTGCCAGTAGCTTACAGGGATCCTTGGGAGAGCAGTACTTC
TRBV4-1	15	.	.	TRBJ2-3	CASSQTGITTDTQYF	TGCGCCAGCAGCCAAACAGGGATTACGACAGATACGCAGTATTTT
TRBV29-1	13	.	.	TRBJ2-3	CSVDLGGSDTQYF	TGCAGCGTTGATCTAGGGGGATCAGATACGCAGTATTTT
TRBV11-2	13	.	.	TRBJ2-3	CASSGGTGDTQYF	TGTGCCAGCAGCGGGGGGACGGGAGATACGCAGTATTTT
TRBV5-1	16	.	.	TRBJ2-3	CASSPGTGTSTDTQYF	TGCGCCAGCAGCCCTGGGACTGGTACTAGCACAGATACGCAGTATTTT
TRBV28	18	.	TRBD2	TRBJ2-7	CASRGLAGQILSSYEQYF	TGTGCCAGCAGGGGACTAGCGGGACAAATCCTAAGCTCCTACGAGCAGTACTTC
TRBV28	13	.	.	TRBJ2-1	CASTSVRYNEQFF	TGTGCCAGCACTTCCGTCCGGTACAATGAGCAGTTCTTC
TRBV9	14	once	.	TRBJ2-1	CASSPRGPYNEQFF	TGTGCCAGCAGCCCACGGGGACCCTACAATGAGCAGTTCTTC
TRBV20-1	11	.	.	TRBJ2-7	CSAMDYYEQYF	TGCAGTGCTATGGACTACTACGAGCAGTACTTC
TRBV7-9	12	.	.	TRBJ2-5	CASTEVGETQYF	TGTGCCAGCACCGAGGTAGGAGAGACCCAGTACTTC
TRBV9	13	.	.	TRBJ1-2	CASSVSLSYGYTF	TGTGCCAGCAGCGTTTCTCTGTCCTATGGCTACACCTTC
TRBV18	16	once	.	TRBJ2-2	CASSPVASQATGELFF	TGTGCCAGCTCACCAGTCGCGAGTCAGGCCACCGGGGAGCTGTTTTTT
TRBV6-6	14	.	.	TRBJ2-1	CASSYPQLNNEQFF	TGTGCCAGCAGTTACCCCCAGCTGAACAATGAGCAGTTCTTC
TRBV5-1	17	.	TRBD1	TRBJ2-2	CASSLGINRGRTGELFF	TGCGCCAGCAGCTTGGGAATTAACAGGGGGCGAACCGGGGAGCTGTTTTTT
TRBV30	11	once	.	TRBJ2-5	CAWSNLETQYF	TGTGCCTGGAGTAACCTAGAGACCCAGTACTTC
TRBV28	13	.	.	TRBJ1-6	CASSLFIQSPLHF	TGTGCCAGCAGTTTATTTATACAGTCACCCCTCCACTTT
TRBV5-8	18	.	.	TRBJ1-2	CASSLVSPGWKANYGYTF	TGTGCCAGCAGCTTGGTCTCCCCGGGTTGGAAAGCTAACTATGGCTACACCTTC
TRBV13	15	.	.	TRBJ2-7	CASSLEGGGTYEQYF	TGTGCCAGCAGCTTAGAAGGCGGAGGGACCTACGAGCAGTACTTC
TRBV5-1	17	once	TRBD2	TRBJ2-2	CASSFGLAGGGTGELFF	TGCGCCAGCAGCTTTGGACTAGCGGGAGGCGGGACCGGGGAGCTGTTTTTT
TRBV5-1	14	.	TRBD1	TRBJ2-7	CASSLRTGAYEQYF	TGCGCCAGCAGCTTAAGGACAGGGGCCTACGAGCAGTACTTC
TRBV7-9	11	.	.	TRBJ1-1	CASSLETEAFF	TGTGCCAGCAGCTTAGAGACTGAAGCTTTCTTT
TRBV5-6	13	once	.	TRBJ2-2	CASSSMPTGELFF	TGTGCCAGCAGCTCAATGCCCACCGGGGAGCTGTTTTTT
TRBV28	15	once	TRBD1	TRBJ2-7	CASSLYGTGAYEQYF	TGTGCCAGCAGTTTATACGGGACAGGGGCCTACGAGCAGTACTTC
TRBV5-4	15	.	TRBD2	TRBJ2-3	CASSETSGRADTQYF	TGTGCCAGCAGCGAGACTAGCGGGAGAGCAGATACGCAGTATTTT
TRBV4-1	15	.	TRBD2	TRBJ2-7	CASSQGASGSHEQYF	TGCGCCAGCAGCCAAGGGGCTAGCGGGAGCCACGAGCAGTACTTC
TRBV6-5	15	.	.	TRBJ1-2	CASSYSYERSDGYTF	TGTGCCAGCAGTTACTCGTACGAGAGAAGCGATGGCTACACCTTC
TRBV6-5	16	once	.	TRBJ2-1	CASSYSISSSYNEQFF	TGTGCCAGCAGTTACTCGATTTCCAGCTCCTACAATGAGCAGTTCTTC
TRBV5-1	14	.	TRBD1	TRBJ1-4	CASRQGAANEKLFF	TGCGCCAGCAGACAGGGGGCCGCTAATGAAAAACTGTTTTTT